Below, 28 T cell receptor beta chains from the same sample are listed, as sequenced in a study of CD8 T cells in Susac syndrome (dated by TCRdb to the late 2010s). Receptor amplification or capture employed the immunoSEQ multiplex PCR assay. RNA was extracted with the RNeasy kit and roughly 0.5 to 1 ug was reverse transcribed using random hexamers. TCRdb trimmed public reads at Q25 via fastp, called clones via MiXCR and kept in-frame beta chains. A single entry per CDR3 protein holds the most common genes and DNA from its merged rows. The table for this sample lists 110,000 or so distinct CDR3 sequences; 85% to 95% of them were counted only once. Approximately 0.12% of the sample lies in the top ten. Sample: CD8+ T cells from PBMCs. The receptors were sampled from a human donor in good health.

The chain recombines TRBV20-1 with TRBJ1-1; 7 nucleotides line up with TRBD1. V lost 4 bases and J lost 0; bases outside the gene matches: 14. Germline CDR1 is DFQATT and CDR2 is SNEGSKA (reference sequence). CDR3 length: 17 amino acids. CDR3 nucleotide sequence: TGCAGTGCTAAGGCCGGGACAGCGTCTCTTCTGAACACTGAAGCTTTCTTT. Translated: CSAKAGTASLLNTEAFF.

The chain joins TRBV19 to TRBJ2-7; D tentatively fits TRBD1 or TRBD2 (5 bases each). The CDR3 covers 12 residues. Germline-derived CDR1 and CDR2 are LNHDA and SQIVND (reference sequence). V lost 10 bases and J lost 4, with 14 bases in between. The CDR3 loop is CATSRDGYEQYF. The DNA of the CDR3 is TGTGCCACGTCCCGGGACGGATACGAGCAGTACTTC.

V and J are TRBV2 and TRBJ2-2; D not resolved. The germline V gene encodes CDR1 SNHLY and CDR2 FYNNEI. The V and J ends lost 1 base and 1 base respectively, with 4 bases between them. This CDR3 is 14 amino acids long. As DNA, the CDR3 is TGTGCCAGCAGTGAAGGGAGGAACACCGGGGAGCTGTTTTTT. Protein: CASSEGRNTGELFF.

The CDR3 region is CSARDGGTGREEQYF. CDR3 in DNA: TGCAGTGCTAGAGATGGCGGGACAGGCCGGGAGGAGCAGTACTTC. The chain is built from TRBV20-1 and TRBJ2-7; 8 positions agree with TRBD1. The CDR3 loop spans 15 amino acids. Trimming took 0 bases from V and 7 from J; bases not matched to a gene: 11. Germline V gene sequence: CDR1 DFQATT, CDR2 SNEGSKA (reference sequence).

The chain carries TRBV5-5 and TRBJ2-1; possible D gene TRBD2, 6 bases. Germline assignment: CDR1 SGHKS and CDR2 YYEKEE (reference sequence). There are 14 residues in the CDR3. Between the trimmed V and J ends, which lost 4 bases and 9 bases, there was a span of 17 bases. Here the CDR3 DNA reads TGTGCCAGCAGCCCCAGAGCAGTTAGCGGTGAGCAGTTCTTC. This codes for CASSPRAVSGEQFF.

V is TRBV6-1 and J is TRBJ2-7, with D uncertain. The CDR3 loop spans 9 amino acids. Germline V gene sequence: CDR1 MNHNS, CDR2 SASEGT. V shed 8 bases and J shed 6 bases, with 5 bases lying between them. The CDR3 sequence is CASGFEQYF. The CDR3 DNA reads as TGTGCCAGCGGGTTCGAGCAGTACTTC.

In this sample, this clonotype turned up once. CDR3: CASSQILLGQGITRNTEAFF. The CDR3, as DNA: TGCGCCAGCAGTCAAATCCTACTGGGACAGGGAATTACTCGGAACACTGAAGCTTTCTTT. The V gene is TRBV23-1, the J gene TRBJ1-1; TRBD1 matches 9 bases. TRBV23-1 is filed as an ORF, its function uncertain. V was clipped by 2 bases and J by 1 base; unmatched bases: 17. The CDR3 has 20 residues.

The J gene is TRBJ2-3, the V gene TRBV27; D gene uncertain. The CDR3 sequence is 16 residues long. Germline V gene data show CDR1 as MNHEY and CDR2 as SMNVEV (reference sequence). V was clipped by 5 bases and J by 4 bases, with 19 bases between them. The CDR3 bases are TGTGCCAGCAGTGGATACTTGTATAAGAGTCCAGATACGCAGTATTTT. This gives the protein CASSGYLYKSPDTQYF.

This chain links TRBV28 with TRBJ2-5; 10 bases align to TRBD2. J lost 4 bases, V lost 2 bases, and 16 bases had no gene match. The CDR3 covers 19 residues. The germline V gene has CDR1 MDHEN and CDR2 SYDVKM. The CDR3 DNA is TGTGCCAGCAGTTTAACCGACTCCGTTTTAGCGGGAGGAGTAGAGACCCAGTACTTC. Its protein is CASSLTDSVLAGGVETQYF.

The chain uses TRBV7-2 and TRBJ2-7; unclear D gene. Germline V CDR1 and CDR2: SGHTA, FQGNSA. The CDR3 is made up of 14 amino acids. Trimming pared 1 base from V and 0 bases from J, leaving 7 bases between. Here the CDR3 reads CASSLGPASYEQYF. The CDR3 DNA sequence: TGTGCCAGCAGCTTAGGCCCAGCCTCCTACGAGCAGTACTTC. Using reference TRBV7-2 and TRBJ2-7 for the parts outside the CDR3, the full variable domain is GAGVSQSPSNKVTEKGKDVELRCDPISGHTALYWYRQSLGQGLEFLIYFQGNSAPDKSGLPSDRFSAERTGGSVSTLTIQRTQQEDSAVYLCASSLGPASYEQYFGPGTRLTVT.

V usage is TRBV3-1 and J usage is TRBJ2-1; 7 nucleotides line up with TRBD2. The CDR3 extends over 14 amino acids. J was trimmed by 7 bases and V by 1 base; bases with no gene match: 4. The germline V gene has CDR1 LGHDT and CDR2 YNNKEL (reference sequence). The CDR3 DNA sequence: TGTGCCAGCAGCCAAGGTTGGGGGGGGAATGAGCAGTTCTTC. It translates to CASSQGWGGNEQFF.

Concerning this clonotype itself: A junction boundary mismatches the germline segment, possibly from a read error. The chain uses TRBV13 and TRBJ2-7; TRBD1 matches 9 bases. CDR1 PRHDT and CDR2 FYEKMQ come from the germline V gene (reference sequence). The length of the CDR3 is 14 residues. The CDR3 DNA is TGTGCCAGCAGCCTAGGGACAGGGCAGTACGAGCAGTACTTC. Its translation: CASSLGTGQYEQYF.

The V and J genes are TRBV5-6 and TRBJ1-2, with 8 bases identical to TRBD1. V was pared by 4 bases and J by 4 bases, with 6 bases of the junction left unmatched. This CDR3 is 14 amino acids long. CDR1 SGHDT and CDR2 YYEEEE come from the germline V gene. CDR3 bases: TGTGCCAGCAGCGCTCGACAGGGGTTCTATGGCTACACCTTC. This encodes CASSARQGFYGYTF.

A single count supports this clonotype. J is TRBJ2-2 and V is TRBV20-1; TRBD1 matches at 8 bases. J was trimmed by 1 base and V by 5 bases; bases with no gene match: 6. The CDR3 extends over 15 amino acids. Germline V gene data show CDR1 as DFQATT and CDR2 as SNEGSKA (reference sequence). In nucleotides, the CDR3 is TGCAGTGCTGAGACAGGGGAAAAGAACACCGGGGAGCTGTTTTTT. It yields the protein CSAETGEKNTGELFF.

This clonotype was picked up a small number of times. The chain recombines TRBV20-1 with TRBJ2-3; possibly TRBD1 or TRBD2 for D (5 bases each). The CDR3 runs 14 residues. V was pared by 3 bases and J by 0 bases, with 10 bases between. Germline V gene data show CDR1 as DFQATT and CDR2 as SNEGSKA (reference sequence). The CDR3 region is CSARGTGSTDTQYF. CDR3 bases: TGCAGTGCTAGGGGGACGGGGAGCACAGATACGCAGTATTTT.

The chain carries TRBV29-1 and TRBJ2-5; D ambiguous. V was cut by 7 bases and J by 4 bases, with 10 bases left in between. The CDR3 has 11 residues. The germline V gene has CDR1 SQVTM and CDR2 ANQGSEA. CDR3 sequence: CSGSVAETQYF. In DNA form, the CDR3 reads TGCAGCGGGTCGGTCGCAGAGACCCAGTACTTC.

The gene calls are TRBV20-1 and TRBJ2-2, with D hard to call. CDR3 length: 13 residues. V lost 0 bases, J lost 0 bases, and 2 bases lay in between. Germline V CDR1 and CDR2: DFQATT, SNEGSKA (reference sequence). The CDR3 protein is CSARESNTGELFF. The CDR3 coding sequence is TGCAGTGCTAGAGAGTCGAACACCGGGGAGCTGTTTTTT.

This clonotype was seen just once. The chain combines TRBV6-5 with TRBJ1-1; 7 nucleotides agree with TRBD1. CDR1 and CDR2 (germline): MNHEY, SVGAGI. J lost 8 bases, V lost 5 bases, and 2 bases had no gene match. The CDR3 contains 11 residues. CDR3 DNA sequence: TGTGCCAGCAGTCAGGGGGTAGAAGCTTTCTTT. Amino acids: CASSQGVEAFF.

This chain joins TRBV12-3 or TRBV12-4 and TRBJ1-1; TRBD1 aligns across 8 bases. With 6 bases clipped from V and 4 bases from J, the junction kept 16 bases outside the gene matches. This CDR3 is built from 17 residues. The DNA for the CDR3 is TGTGCCAGCAGGGCGGACAGGGTGGGGATTCCGGGCACTGAAGCTTTCTTT. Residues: CASRADRVGIPGTEAFF.

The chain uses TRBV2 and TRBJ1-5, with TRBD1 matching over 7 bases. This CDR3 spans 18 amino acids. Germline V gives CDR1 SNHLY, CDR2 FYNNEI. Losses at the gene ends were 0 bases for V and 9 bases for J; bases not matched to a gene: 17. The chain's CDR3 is CASSEALSSTGLGPPQHF. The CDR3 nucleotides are TGTGCCAGCAGTGAAGCGCTTTCATCGACAGGGCTAGGGCCGCCCCAGCATTTT.

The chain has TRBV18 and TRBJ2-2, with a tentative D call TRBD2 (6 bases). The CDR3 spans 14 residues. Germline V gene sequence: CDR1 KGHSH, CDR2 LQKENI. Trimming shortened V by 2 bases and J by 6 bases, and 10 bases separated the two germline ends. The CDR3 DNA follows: TGTGCCAGCTCACCAACCAGGGAGGCCGGGGAGCTGTTTTTT. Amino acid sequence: CASSPTREAGELFF.

CDR3 coding DNA: TGCAGCGTTGCCCTCGGGGGGGCCACAGATACGCAGTATTTT. Translated, it gives CSVALGGATDTQYF. This chain links TRBV29-1 with TRBJ2-3; 8 nucleotides match TRBD2. This CDR3 is 14 amino acids long. The V and J ends lost 4 bases and 2 bases, in that order; junction bases with no gene match: 5. Looked up from germline, CDR1 is SQVTM and CDR2 is ANQGSEA.

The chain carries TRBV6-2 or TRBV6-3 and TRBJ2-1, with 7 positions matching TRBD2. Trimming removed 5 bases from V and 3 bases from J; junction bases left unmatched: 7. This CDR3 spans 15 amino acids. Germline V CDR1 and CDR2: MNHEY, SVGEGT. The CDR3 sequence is CASSHPSGIYNEQFF. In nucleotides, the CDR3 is TGTGCCAGCAGTCACCCTAGCGGAATCTACAATGAGCAGTTCTTC.

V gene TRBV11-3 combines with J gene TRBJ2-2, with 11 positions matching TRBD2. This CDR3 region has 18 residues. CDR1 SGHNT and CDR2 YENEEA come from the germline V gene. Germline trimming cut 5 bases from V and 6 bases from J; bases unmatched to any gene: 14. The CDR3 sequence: CASSTRLAGLPGAGELFF. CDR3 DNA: TGTGCCAGCAGCACCAGACTAGCGGGACTCCCCGGGGCCGGGGAGCTGTTTTTT.

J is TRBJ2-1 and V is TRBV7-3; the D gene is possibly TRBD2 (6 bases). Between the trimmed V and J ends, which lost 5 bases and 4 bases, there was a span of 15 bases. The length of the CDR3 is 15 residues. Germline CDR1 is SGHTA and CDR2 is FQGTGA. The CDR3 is CASSPASVGYNEQFF. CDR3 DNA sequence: TGTGCCAGCAGCCCGGCTAGCGTCGGATACAATGAGCAGTTCTTC.

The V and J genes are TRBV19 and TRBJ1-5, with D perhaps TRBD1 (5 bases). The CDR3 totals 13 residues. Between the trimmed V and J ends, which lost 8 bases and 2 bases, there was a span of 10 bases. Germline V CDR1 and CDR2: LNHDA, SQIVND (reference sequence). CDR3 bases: TGTGCCAGTGGGCGGGGGGGCAATCAGCCCCAGCATTTT. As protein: CASGRGGNQPQHF.

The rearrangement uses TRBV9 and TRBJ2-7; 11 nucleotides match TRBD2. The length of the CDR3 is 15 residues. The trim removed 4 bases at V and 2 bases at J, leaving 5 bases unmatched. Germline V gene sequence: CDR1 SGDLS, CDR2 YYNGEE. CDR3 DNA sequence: TGTGCCAGCAGCACCGGGACTAGCGGAGCCTACGAGCAGTACTTC. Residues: CASSTGTSGAYEQYF.

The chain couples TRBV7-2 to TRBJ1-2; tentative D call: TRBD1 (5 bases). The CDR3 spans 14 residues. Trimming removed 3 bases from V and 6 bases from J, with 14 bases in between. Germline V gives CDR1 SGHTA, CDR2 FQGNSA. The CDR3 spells CASSLVLGPNGYTF. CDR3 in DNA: TGTGCCAGCAGCTTGGTTTTGGGGCCAAATGGCTACACCTTC.